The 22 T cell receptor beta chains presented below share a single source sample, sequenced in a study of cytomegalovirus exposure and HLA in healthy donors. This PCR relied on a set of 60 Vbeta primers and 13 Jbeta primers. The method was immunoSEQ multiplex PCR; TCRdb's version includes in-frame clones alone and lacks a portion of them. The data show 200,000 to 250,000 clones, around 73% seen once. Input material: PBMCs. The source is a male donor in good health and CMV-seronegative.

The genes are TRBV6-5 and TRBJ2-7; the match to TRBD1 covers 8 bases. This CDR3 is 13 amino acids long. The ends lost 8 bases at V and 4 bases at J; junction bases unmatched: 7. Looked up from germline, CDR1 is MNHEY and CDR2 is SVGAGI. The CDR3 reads CASGDRGRYEQYF. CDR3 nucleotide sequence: TGTGCCAGCGGCGACAGGGGAAGATACGAGCAGTACTTC.

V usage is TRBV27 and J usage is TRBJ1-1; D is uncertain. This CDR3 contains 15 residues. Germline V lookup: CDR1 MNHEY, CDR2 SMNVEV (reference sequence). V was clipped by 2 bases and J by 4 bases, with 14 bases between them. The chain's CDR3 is CASSLVRSRVTEAFF. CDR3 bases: TGTGCCAGCAGTTTAGTGCGGTCCCGGGTCACTGAAGCTTTCTTT.

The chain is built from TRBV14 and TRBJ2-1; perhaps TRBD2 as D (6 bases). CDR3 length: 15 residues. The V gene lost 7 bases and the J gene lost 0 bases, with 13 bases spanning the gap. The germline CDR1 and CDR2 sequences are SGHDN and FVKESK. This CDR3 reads CASKGRDLSYNEQFF. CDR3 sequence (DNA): TGTGCCAGCAAGGGGCGGGACCTCTCCTACAATGAGCAGTTCTTC. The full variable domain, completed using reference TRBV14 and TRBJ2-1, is EAGVTQFPSHSVIEKGQTVTLRCDPISGHDNLYWYRRVMGKEIKFLLHFVKESKQDESGMPNNRFLAERTGGTYSTLKVQPAELEDSGVYFCASKGRDLSYNEQFFGPGTRLTVL.

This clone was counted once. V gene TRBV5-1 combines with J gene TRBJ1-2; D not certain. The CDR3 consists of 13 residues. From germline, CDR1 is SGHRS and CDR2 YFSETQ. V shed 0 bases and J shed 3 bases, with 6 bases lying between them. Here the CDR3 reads CASSLAGDYGYTF. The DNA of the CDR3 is TGCGCCAGCAGCTTGGCCGGGGACTATGGCTACACCTTC. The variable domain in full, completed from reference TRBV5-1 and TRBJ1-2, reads KAGVTQTPRYLIKTRGQQVTLSCSPISGHRSVSWYQQTPGQGLQFLFEYFSETQRNKGNFPGRFSGRQFSNSRSEMNVSTLELGDSALYLCASSLAGDYGYTFGSGTRLTVV.

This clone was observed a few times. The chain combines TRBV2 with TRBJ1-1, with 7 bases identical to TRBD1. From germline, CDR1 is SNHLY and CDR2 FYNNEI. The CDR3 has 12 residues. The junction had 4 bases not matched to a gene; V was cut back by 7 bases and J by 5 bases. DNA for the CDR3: TGTGCCAGCACTAGGGGGCGGACTGAAGCTTTCTTT. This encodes CASTRGRTEAFF.

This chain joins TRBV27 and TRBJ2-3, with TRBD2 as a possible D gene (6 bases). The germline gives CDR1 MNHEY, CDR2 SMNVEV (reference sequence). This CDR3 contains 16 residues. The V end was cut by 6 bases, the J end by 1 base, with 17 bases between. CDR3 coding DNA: TGTGCCAGCAGGCGGGGACTCCCACTACGCACAGATACGCAGTATTTT. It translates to CASRRGLPLRTDTQYF.

The CDR3 reads CASSEARYGYTF. Here the CDR3 DNA reads TGTGCCAGCAGTGAGGCCCGCTATGGCTACACCTTC. V usage is TRBV28 and J usage is TRBJ1-2; D unresolved. From germline, CDR1 is MDHEN and CDR2 SYDVKM. CDR3 length: 12 residues. V was clipped by 5 bases and J by 4 bases, with 8 bases between them.

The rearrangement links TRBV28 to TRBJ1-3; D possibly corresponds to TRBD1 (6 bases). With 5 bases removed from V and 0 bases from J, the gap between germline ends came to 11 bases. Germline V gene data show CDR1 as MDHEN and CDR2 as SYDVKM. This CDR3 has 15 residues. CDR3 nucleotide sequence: TGTGCCAGCAGTCAGACAGGACTCTCTGGAAACACCATATATTTT. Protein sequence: CASSQTGLSGNTIYF.

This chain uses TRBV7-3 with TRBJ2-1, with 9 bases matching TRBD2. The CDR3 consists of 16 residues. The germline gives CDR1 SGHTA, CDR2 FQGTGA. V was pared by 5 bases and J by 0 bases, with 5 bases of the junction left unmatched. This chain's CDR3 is CASSPLAGSSYNEQFF. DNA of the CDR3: TGTGCCAGCAGCCCCCTAGCGGGGAGCTCCTACAATGAGCAGTTCTTC.

The CDR3 bases are TGCGCCAGCAGCCCTGGAGGTCTAGATACGCAGTATTTT. It specifies CASSPGGLDTQYF. V gene TRBV5-1 combines with J gene TRBJ2-3, with D possibly TRBD2 on 5 matching bases. V lost 4 bases, J lost 5 bases, and 11 bases lay in between. The CDR3 is 13 residues long. The germline V gene has CDR1 SGHRS and CDR2 YFSETQ.

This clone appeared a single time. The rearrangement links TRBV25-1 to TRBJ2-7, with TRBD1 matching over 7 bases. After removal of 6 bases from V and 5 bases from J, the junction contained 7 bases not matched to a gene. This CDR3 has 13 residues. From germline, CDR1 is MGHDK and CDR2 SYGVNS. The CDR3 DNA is TGTGCCAGCAGAGACAGGGTCATCGACGAGCAGTACTTC. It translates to CASRDRVIDEQYF.

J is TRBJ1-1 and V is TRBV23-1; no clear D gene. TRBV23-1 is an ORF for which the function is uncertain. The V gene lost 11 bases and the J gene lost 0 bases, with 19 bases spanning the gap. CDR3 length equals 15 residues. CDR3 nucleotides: TGCGCCCCGAATTTACCGGAGACTATGAACACTGAAGCTTTCTTT. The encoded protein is CAPNLPETMNTEAFF.

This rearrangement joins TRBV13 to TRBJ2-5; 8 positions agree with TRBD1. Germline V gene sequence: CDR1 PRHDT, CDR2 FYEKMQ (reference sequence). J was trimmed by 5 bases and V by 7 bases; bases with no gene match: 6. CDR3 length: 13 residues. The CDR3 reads CASTSRGQETQYF. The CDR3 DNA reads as TGTGCCAGCACCTCCAGGGGGCAGGAGACCCAGTACTTC.

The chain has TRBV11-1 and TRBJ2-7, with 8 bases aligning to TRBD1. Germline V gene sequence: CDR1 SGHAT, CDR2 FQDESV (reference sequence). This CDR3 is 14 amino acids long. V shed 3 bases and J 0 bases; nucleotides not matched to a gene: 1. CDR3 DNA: TGTGCCAGCAGCTTGGACAGGGCCTCCTACGAGCAGTACTTC. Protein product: CASSLDRASYEQYF.

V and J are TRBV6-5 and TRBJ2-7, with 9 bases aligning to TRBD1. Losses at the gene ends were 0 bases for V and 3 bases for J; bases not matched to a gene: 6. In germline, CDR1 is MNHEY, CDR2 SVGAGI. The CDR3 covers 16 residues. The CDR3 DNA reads TGTGCCAGCAGTTACTCTGGGACAGGGAACCTCTACGAGCAGTACTTC. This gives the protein CASSYSGTGNLYEQYF.

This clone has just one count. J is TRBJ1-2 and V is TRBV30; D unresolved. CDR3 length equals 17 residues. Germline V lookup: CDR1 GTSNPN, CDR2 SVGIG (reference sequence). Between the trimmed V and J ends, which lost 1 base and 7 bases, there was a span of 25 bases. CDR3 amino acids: CAWSASSTQSRSCGYTF. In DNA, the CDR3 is TGTGCCTGGAGTGCGAGTTCAACTCAGTCTAGATCTTGTGGCTACACCTTC. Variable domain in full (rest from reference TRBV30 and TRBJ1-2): SQTIHQWPATLVQPVGSPLSLECTVEGTSNPNLYWYRQAAGRGLQLLFYSVGIGQISSEVPQNLSASRPQDRQFILSSKKLLLSDSGFYLCAWSASSTQSRSCGYTFGSGTRLTVV.

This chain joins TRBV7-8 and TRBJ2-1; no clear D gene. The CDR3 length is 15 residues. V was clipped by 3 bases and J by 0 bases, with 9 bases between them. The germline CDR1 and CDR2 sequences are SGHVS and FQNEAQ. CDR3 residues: CASSFTTSSYNEQFF. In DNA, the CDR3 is TGTGCCAGCAGCTTTACCACCAGCTCCTACAATGAGCAGTTCTTC.

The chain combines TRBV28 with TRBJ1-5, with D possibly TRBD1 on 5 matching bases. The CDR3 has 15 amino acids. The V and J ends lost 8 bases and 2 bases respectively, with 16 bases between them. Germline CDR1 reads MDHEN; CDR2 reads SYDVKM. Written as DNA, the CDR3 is TGTGCCAGCGGGACTGGAGGGGAGGGCAATCAGCCCCAGCATTTT. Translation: CASGTGGEGNQPQHF.

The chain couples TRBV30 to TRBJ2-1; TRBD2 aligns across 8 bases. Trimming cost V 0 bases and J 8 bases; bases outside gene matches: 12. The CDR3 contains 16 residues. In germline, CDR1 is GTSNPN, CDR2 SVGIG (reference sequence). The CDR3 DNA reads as TGTGCCTGGAGTGTACGTTGGGCGGGAGGCGACCATGAGCAGTTCTTC. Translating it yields CAWSVRWAGGDHEQFF. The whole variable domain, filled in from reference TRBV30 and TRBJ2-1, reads SQTIHQWPATLVQPVGSPLSLECTVEGTSNPNLYWYRQAAGRGLQLLFYSVGIGQISSEVPQNLSASRPQDRQFILSSKKLLLSDSGFYLCAWSVRWAGGDHEQFFGPGTRLTVL.

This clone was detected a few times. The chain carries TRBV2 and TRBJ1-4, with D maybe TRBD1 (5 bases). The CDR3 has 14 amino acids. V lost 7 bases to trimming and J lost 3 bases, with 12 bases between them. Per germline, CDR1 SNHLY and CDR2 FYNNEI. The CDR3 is CASTYGGANEKLFF. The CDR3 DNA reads TGTGCCAGCACTTACGGGGGAGCTAATGAAAAACTGTTTTTT.

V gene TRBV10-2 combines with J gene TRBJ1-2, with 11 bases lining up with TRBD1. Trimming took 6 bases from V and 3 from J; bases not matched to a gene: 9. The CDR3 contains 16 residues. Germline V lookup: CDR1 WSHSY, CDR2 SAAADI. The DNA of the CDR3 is TGCGCCAGCAGCCTTGTCGGACAGGGGGCTGACTATGGCTACACCTTC. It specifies CASSLVGQGADYGYTF.

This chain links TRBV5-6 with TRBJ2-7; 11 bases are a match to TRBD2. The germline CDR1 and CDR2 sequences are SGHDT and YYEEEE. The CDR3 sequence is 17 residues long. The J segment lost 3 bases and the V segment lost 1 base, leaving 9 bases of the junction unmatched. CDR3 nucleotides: TGTGCCAGCAGCTTGATACCCGGGACTAGCGGATACTACGAGCAGTACTTC. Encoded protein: CASSLIPGTSGYYEQYF. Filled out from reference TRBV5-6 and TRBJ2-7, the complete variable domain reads DAGVTQSPTHLIKTRGQQVTLRCSPKSGHDTVSWYQQALGQGPQFIFQYYEEEERQRGNFPDRFSGHQFPNYSSELNVNALLLGDSALYLCASSLIPGTSGYYEQYFGPGTRLTVT.